The 23 T cell receptor beta chains below all came from one sample that was sequenced in a study of resident and recirculating memory T cells in vitiligo. The protocol was immunoSEQ multiplex PCR, while the TCRdb copy is restricted to in-frame clones and leaves out a portion. Altogether roughly 80,000 clones are present, under 95% being singletons, with the ten largest covering 4% to 5.5%. What was sequenced was blood. These receptors were taken from a male donor with vitiligo.

The CDR3 protein is CATSRGQEETQYF. CDR3 bases: TGTGCCACCAGCAGAGGACAGGAAGAGACCCAGTACTTC. The rearrangement uses TRBV15 and TRBJ2-5, with D tentatively TRBD1 (6 bases). The CDR3 runs 13 residues. V was pared by 1 base and J by 3 bases, with 6 bases between. Looked up from germline, CDR1 is LNHNV and CDR2 is YYDKDF (reference sequence).

The chain joins TRBV28 to TRBJ2-7; 7 bases agree with TRBD2. The CDR3 contains 15 residues. CDR1 MDHEN and CDR2 SYDVKM come from the germline V gene. Trimming cost V 2 bases and J 4 bases; bases outside gene matches: 8. This CDR3 is CASSLTASGLYEQYF. The CDR3 coding sequence is TGTGCCAGCAGTTTAACGGCTAGCGGATTATACGAGCAGTACTTC.

The chain carries TRBV27 and TRBJ2-2, with D perhaps TRBD1 (6 bases). The CDR3 consists of 17 residues. Deletions cut 4 bases from V and 5 bases from J, with 20 bases between. Germline CDR1 is MNHEY and CDR2 is SMNVEV (reference sequence). The CDR3 sequence: CASSSPLRTERTGELFF. CDR3 bases: TGTGCCAGCAGTTCCCCCCTCCGGACAGAAAGGACCGGGGAGCTGTTTTTT.

V usage is TRBV6-6 and J usage is TRBJ2-7, with 9 nucleotides matching TRBD2. Germline-derived CDR1 and CDR2 are MNHNY and SVGAGI (reference sequence). V was clipped by 2 bases and J by 6 bases; unmatched bases: 8. There are 15 residues in the CDR3. The CDR3 DNA follows: TGTGCCAGCAGTTACGCGCAGCGGGGGGTGGGCGAGCAGTACTTC. The encoded protein is CASSYAQRGVGEQYF.

The chain is built from TRBV6-5 and TRBJ2-7, with 8 bases fitting TRBD1. Germline-derived CDR1 and CDR2 are MNHEY and SVGAGI. This CDR3 region has 15 residues. J lost 2 bases, V lost 6 bases, and 9 bases had no gene match. The CDR3 loop reads CASSRPGTGTYEQYF. CDR3 in DNA: TGTGCCAGCAGCCGTCCCGGGACAGGAACCTACGAGCAGTACTTC.

The J gene is TRBJ2-7, the V gene TRBV10-3, with 9 bases aligning to TRBD2. The CDR3 has 13 residues. The V gene end was trimmed by 6 bases and the J gene end by 6 bases; junction bases not matched to a gene: 6. Germline assignment: CDR1 ENHRY and CDR2 SYGVKD. The CDR3 here is CAIRDSGRSEQYF. Here the CDR3 DNA reads TGTGCCATCAGGGATAGCGGGAGAAGCGAGCAGTACTTC.

This clone showed up just once. The chain uses TRBV27 and TRBJ1-2; 7 positions match TRBD1. The V gene's germline CDR1 is MNHEY and CDR2 SMNVEV (reference sequence). The J segment lost 0 bases and the V segment lost 6 bases, leaving 4 bases of the junction unmatched. This CDR3 region has 14 residues. The CDR3 DNA sequence: TGTGCCAGCAGGAAACAGGGGACTAACTATGGCTACACCTTC. It translates to CASRKQGTNYGYTF.

The V call is TRBV15, the J call TRBJ2-7; tentatively, D is TRBD1 (5 bases). The length of the CDR3 is 14 residues. Trimming stripped 3 bases from V and 4 bases from J, with 13 bases between. In germline, CDR1 is LNHNV, CDR2 YYDKDF (reference sequence). In DNA form, the CDR3 reads TGTGCCACCAGCAGGGCCAGGGCGGCTTACGAGCAGTACTTC. Its protein is CATSRARAAYEQYF.

The chain employs TRBV4-1 and TRBJ2-1, with D possibly being TRBD2 (6 bases). Trimming pared 3 bases from V and 0 bases from J, leaving 15 bases between. Germline V gives CDR1 MGHRA, CDR2 YSYEKL. The CDR3 is 17 residues long. CDR3 residues: CASSHRDFMSSYNEQFF. The CDR3 DNA is TGCGCCAGCAGCCATCGGGACTTTATGAGCTCCTACAATGAGCAGTTCTTC.

The rearrangement joins TRBV9 to TRBJ1-1; 9 nucleotides align to TRBD1. Trimming cost V 1 base and J 4 bases; bases outside gene matches: 2. Germline V CDR1 and CDR2: SGDLS, YYNGEE. The CDR3 is 14 residues long. DNA of the CDR3: TGTGCCAGCAGCGTAAGGACAGGGGCCACTGAAGCTTTCTTT. Translated: CASSVRTGATEAFF.

This clone was seen more than once but under ten times. The rearrangement uses TRBV4-1 and TRBJ1-3; unclear D gene. This CDR3 has 17 residues. Germline-derived CDR1 and CDR2 are MGHRA and YSYEKL. The V and J ends lost 0 bases and 0 bases respectively, with 12 bases between them. This CDR3 is CASSQDLAGHSGNTIYF. The CDR3 DNA reads TGCGCCAGCAGCCAAGATCTGGCGGGCCACTCTGGAAACACCATATATTTT.

This clone appeared once. The V and J genes are TRBV7-7 and TRBJ2-2; D might be TRBD2 (6 bases). V lost 0 bases and J lost 1, with 9 bases in between. The CDR3 spans 16 residues. Germline assignment: CDR1 SSHAT and CDR2 FNYEAQ (reference sequence). The CDR3, as DNA: TGTGCCAGCAGCTTAGCCGGGGGAGGGAACACCGGGGAGCTGTTTTTT. It codes for CASSLAGGGNTGELFF.

This chain joins TRBV30 and TRBJ2-5, with D perhaps TRBD2 (6 bases). V lost 5 bases, J lost 3 bases, and 13 bases lay in between. Germline lookup yields CDR1 GTSNPN and CDR2 SVGIG (reference sequence). The CDR3 length is 13 residues. CDR3 DNA: TGTGCCTGGGCCGGGGAGGAGGAAGAGACCCAGTACTTC. Its protein product is CAWAGEEEETQYF.

The CDR3 is CASSRTETNEKLFF. In DNA form, the CDR3 reads TGTGCCAGCAGTCGAACAGAGACTAATGAAAAACTGTTTTTT. This rearrangement joins TRBV2 to TRBJ1-4; D is unclear. Germline loops: CDR1 SNHLY, CDR2 FYNNEI. V lost 5 bases and J 2 bases, leaving 9 bases between the germline ends. CDR3 size: 14 residues.

This chain joins TRBV7-2 and TRBJ2-3; a possible D gene is TRBD1 (5 bases). CDR3 size: 16 residues. The ends were cut back, 5 bases at V and 0 bases at J, with 15 bases in the middle. The V gene's germline CDR1 is SGHTA and CDR2 FQGNSA. The CDR3 region has the DNA TGTGCCAGCAGCCCTCCAGGGTCCCCTAGCACAGATACGCAGTATTTT. Translating gives CASSPPGSPSTDTQYF.

The V call is TRBV5-1, the J call TRBJ2-3; 9 nucleotides match TRBD2. Germline V lookup: CDR1 SGHRS, CDR2 YFSETQ. The V segment lost 5 bases and the J segment 6 bases; nucleotides outside the gene matches: 7. This CDR3 is built from 14 residues. The chain's CDR3 is CASRLAGVLDTQYF. The CDR3, as DNA: TGCGCCAGCAGATTAGCGGGAGTTTTGGATACGCAGTATTTT. Combining the CDR3 with reference TRBV5-1 and TRBJ2-3 gives the whole variable domain KAGVTQTPRYLIKTRGQQVTLSCSPISGHRSVSWYQQTPGQGLQFLFEYFSETQRNKGNFPGRFSGRQFSNSRSEMNVSTLELGDSALYLCASRLAGVLDTQYFGPGTRLTVL.

The gene calls are TRBV7-2 and TRBJ2-7, with D possibly TRBD2 on 6 matching bases. The CDR3 covers 14 residues. Germline V gene lookup returns CDR1 SGHTA and CDR2 FQGNSA. V lost 5 bases to trimming and J lost 2 bases, with 13 bases between them. The CDR3 sequence is CASSGNSGPYEQYF. The CDR3 region has the DNA TGTGCCAGCAGCGGGAATAGCGGTCCCTACGAGCAGTACTTC.

The V and J genes are TRBV6-5 and TRBJ2-7; D is uncertain. V was clipped by 0 bases and J by 0 bases, with 12 bases between them. This CDR3 has 16 amino acids. CDR1 is MNHEY, CDR2 SVGAGI, per germline. CDR3 amino acids: CASSYSSAGISYEQYF. Here the CDR3 DNA reads TGTGCCAGCAGTTACTCGAGCGCCGGAATCTCCTACGAGCAGTACTTC.

The chain combines TRBV18 with TRBJ2-7, with D maybe TRBD2 (5 bases). Germline V gene data show CDR1 as KGHSH and CDR2 as LQKENI. The V and J ends lost 3 bases and 0 bases respectively, with 9 bases between them. The CDR3 is made up of 14 amino acids. CDR3 nucleotide sequence: TGTGCCAGCTCACCCGGAGGTAGCTCCTACGAGCAGTACTTC. Translation: CASSPGGSSYEQYF.

The chain recombines TRBV4-1 with TRBJ1-2; D gene uncertain. The CDR3 is made up of 13 amino acids. In germline, CDR1 is MGHRA, CDR2 YSYEKL. Trimming cost V 4 bases and J 4 bases, with 10 bases left between them. The chain's CDR3 is CASSRRAGYGYTF. For the CDR3, the DNA is TGCGCCAGCAGCCGGCGGGCGGGCTATGGCTACACCTTC.

The chain couples TRBV30 to TRBJ1-4; D ambiguous. The germline V and J ends were trimmed by 1 base and 6 bases, with 9 bases remaining between them. This CDR3 region has 13 residues. CDR1 is GTSNPN and CDR2 is SVGIG in the germline V gene (reference sequence). This CDR3 is CAWSARADEKLFF. CDR3 DNA sequence: TGTGCCTGGAGTGCGCGGGCGGATGAAAAACTGTTTTTT.

V is TRBV9 and J is TRBJ2-3, with D perhaps matching TRBD2 (5 bases). The germline V gene has CDR1 SGDLS and CDR2 YYNGEE. The CDR3 contains 13 residues. V was shortened by 4 bases and J by 5 bases, with 11 bases between the two germline ends. CDR3: CASSRGVVDTQYF. The CDR3 DNA is TGTGCCAGCAGCCGGGGAGTTGTAGATACGCAGTATTTT.

This chain uses TRBV4-2 with TRBJ2-5, with 8 bases matching TRBD2. Trimming at V came to 4 bases and at J to 5 bases, leaving 3 bases not matched to a gene. The germline V gene encodes CDR1 LGHNA and CDR2 YNFKEQ. The CDR3 sequence is 13 residues long. CDR3 nucleotide sequence: TGTGCCAGCAGCCCCCGGGGGGGGGAGACCCAGTACTTC. Residues: CASSPRGGETQYF.